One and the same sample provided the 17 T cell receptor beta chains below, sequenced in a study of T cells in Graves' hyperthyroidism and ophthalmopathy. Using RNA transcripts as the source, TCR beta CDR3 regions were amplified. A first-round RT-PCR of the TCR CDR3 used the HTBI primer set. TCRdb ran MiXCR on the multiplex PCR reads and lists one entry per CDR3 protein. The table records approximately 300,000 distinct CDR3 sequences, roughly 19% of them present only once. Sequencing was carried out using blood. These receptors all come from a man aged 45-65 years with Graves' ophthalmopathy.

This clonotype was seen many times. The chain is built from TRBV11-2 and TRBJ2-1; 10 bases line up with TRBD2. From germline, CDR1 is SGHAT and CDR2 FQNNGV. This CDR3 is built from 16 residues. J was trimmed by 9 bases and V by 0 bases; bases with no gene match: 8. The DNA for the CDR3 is TGTGCCAGCAGCTTAGAGGTCCTAGCGGGAGTACCTGAGCAGTTCTTC. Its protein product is CASSLEVLAGVPEQFF.

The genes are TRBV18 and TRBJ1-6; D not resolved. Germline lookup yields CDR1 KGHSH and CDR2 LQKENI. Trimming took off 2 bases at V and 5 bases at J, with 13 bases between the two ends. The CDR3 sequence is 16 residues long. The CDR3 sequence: CASSPWETGNNSPLHF. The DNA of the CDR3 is TGTGCCAGCTCACCATGGGAAACCGGCAATAATTCACCCCTCCACTTT.

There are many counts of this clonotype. The CDR3 protein is CASSPRQLGTDTQYF. The CDR3 nucleotides read TGTGCCAGCAGCCCTCGACAACTAGGGACAGATACGCAGTATTTT. The rearrangement uses TRBV12-3 or TRBV12-4 and TRBJ2-3; D possibly corresponds to TRBD2 (5 bases). The CDR3 loop spans 15 amino acids. Trimming cost V 6 bases and J 3 bases, with 16 bases left between them.

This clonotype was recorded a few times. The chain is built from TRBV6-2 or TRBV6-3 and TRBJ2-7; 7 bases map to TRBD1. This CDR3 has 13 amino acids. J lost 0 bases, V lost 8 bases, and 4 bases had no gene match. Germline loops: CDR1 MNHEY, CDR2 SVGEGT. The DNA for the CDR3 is TGTGCCAGCCAGAGGGGGCCCTCCTACGAGCAGTACTTC. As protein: CASQRGPSYEQYF.

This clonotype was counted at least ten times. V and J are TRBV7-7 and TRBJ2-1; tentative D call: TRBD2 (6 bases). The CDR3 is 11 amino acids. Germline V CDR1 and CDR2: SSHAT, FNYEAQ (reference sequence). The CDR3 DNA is TGTGCTAGCGGTTGCGTCCATGAGCAGTTCTTC. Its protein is CASGCVHEQFF.

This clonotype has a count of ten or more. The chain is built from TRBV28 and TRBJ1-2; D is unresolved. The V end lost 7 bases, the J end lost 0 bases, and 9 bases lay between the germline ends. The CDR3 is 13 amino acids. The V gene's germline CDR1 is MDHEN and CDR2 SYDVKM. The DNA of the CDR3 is TGTGCCAGCACCTACAGAGCTAACTATGGCTACACCTTC. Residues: CASTYRANYGYTF.

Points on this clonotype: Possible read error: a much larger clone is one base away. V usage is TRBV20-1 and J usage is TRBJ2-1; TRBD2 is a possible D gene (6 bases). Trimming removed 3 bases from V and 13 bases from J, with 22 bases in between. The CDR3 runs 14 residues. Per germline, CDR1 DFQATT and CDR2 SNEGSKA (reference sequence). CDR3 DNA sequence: TGCAGTGCTAGTATGGCGGGATTAGGAGAGACCCAGTTCTTC. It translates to CSASMAGLGETQFF.

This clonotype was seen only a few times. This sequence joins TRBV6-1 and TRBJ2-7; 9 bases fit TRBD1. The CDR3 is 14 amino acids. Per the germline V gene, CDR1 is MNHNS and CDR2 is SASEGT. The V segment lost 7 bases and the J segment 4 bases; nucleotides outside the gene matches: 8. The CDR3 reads CASTTGGVVYEQYF. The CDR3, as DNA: TGTGCCAGCACCACAGGGGGCGTCGTATACGAGCAGTACTTC.

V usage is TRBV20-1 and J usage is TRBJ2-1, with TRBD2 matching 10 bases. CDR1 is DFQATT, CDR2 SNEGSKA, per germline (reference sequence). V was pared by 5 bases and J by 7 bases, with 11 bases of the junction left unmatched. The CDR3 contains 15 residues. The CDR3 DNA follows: TGCAGTGCTTGGGCCCTAGCGGGGGACGCGAATGAGCAGTTCTTC. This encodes CSAWALAGDANEQFF.

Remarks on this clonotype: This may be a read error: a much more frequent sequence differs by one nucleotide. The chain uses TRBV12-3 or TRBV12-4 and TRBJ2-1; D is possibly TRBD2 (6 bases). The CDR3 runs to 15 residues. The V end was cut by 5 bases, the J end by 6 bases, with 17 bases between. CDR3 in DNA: TGTGCCAGCAGTCCCCCTGGGAGGACCTCCAATGAGCAGTTCTTC. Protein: CASSPPGRTSNEQFF.

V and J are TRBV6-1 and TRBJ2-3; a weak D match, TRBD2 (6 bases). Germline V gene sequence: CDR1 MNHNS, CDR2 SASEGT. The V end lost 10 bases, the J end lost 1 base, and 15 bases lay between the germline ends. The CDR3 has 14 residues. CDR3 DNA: TGTGCCACCATGAAACGGGAGCGCACAGATACGCAGTATTTT. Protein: CATMKRERTDTQYF.

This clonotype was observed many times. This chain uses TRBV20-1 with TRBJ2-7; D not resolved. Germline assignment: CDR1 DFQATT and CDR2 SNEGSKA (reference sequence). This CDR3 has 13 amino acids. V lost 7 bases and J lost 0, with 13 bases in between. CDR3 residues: CSVRGSSSYEQYF. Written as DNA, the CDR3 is TGCAGTGTCAGAGGCTCCAGCTCCTACGAGCAGTACTTC.

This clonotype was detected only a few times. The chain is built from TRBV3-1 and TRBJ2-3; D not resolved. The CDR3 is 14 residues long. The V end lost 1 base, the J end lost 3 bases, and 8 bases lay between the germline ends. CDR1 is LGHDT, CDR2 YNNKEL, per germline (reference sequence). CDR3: CASSQGSGTDTQYF. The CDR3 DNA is TGTGCCAGCAGCCAAGGGTCTGGAACAGATACGCAGTATTTT.

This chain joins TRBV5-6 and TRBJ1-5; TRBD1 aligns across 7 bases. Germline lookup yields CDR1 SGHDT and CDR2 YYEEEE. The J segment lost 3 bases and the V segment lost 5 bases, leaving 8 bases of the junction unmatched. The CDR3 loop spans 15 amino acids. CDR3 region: CASSTDRVNNQPQHF. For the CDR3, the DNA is TGTGCCAGCAGTACAGACAGGGTCAACAATCAGCCCCAGCATTTT.

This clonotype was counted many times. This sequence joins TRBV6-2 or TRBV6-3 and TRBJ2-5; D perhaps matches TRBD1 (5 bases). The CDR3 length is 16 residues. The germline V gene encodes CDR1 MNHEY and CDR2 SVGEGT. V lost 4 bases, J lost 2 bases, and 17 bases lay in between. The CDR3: CASSSAAKGVQETQYF. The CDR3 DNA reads TGTGCCAGCAGTTCGGCTGCTAAAGGGGTTCAAGAGACCCAGTACTTC.

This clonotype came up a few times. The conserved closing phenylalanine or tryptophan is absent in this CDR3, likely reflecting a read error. CDR3 in DNA: TGTGCCAGCTCACCAACAACCGATAAAGAAGCTTTCCTT. This sequence encodes CASSPTTDKEAFL. The chain links TRBV18 to TRBJ1-1; unclear D gene. CDR1 and CDR2 from the germline V gene are KGHSH and LQKENI. This CDR3 has 13 residues. Trimming removed 2 bases from V and 8 bases from J, with 12 bases in between.

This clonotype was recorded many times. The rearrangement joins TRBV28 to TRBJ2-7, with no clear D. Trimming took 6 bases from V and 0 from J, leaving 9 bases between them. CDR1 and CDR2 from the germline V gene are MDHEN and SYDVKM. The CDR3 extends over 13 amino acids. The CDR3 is CASSPLSSYEQYF. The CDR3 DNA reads TGTGCCAGCAGCCCACTGAGCTCCTACGAGCAGTACTTC.